This T cell receptor beta chain is from a study of graft-versus-host responses after intestinal transplantation. Study-wide context: Tacrolimus and steroids were given for 2 to 4 years to all recipients after anti-thymocyte globulin induction.

Sequencing was performed with immunoSEQ multiplex PCR; in TCRdb, only in-frame clones are kept and a portion is missing. The data contain approximately 75,000 clones, around 90% of them singletons. Trimming left V 7 bases short and J 0 bases short, with 13 bases between. The germline V gene has CDR1 LNHDA and CDR2 SQIVND (reference sequence). This CDR3 comprises 15 residues. In regard to this clone: Its cognate antigen is unknown.

The sequence derives from a human donor who was the organ donor for an intestinal transplant. The chain has TRBV19 and TRBJ1-5; D is perhaps TRBD1 (5 bases). Sequencing was performed on unstimulated CD8+ T cells sorted from spleen or lymph node cells, taken before transplant. As DNA, the CDR3 is TGTGCCAGTAATAGAGACAGTTATAGCAATCAGCCCCAGCATTTT. Its translation is CASNRDSYSNQPQHF.